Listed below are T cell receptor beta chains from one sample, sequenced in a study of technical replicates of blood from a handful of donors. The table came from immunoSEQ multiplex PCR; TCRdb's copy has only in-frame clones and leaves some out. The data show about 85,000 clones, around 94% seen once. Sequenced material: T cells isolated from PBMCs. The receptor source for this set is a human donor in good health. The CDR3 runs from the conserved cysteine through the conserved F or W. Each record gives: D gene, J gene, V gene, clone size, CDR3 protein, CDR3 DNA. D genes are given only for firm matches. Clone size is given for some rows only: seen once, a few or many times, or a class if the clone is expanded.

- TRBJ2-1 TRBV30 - CAWSVQLGEQFF TGTGCCTGGAGTGTTCAGCTAGGTGAGCAGTTCTTC
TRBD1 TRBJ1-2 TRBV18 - CASPRDSFYGYTF TGTGCCAGCCCACGGGACAGCTTCTATGGCTACACCTTC
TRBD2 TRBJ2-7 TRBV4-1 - CASSPGTSGFYEQYF TGCGCCAGCAGCCCGGGGACTAGCGGATTCTACGAGCAGTACTTC
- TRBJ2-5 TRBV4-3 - CASSQDPAERAVWETQYF TGCGCCAGCAGCCAAGATCCTGCTGAGCGGGCGGTTTGGGAGACCCAGTACTTC
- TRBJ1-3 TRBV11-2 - CASSLYSGNTIYF TGTGCCAGCAGCCTTTACTCTGGAAACACCATATATTTT
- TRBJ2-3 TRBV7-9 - CASSLLYTDTQYF TGTGCCAGCAGCCTTTTATACACAGATACGCAGTATTTT
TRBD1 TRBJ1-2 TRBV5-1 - CASSLTSGTGGGYGYTF TGCGCCAGCAGCTTGACCTCCGGGACAGGGGGCGGCTATGGCTACACCTTC
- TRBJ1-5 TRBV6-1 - CASSANRDQPQHF TGTGCCAGCAGTGCCAACAGGGATCAGCCCCAGCATTTT
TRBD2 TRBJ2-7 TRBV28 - CASRSLAGGPTGEQYF TGTGCCAGCAGGTCACTAGCGGGAGGGCCAACGGGGGAGCAGTACTTC
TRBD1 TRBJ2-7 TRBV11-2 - CASSWGQGTYEQYF TGTGCCAGCAGCTGGGGACAGGGGACCTACGAGCAGTACTTC
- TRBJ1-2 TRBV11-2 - CASSLFLVGYTF TGTGCCAGCAGCCTTTTTCTCGTGGGCTACACCTTC
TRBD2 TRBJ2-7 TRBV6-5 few CASRYGTSGSSYEQYF TGTGCCAGCAGGTACGGGACTAGCGGCAGCTCCTACGAGCAGTACTTC
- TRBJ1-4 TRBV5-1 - CASSLRGADEKLFF TGCGCCAGCAGCTTGCGGGGGGCAGATGAAAAACTGTTTTTT
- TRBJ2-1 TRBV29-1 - CSVEIADYNEQFF TGCAGCGTTGAAATAGCAGATTACAATGAGCAGTTCTTC
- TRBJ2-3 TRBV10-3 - CAISGKGVFFTDTQYF TGTGCCATCAGCGGGAAAGGAGTTTTTTTTACAGATACGCAGTATTTT
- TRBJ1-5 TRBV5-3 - CARRRGFNQPQHF TGTGCCAGAAGGCGGGGTTTCAATCAGCCCCAGCATTTT
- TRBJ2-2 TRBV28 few CASQQDLTGELFF TGTGCCAGTCAACAGGACCTCACCGGGGAGCTGTTTTTT
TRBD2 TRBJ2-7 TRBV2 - CASSRAGAKDEQYF TGTGCCAGCAGTCGGGCGGGAGCTAAGGACGAGCAGTACTTC
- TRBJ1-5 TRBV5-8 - CASSWQNRDLQPQHF TGTGCCAGCAGCTGGCAGAACAGAGACCTTCAGCCCCAGCATTTT
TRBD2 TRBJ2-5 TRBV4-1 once CASSQGLAGGEETQYF TGCGCCAGCAGCCAAGGGCTAGCGGGAGGGGAAGAGACCCAGTACTTC
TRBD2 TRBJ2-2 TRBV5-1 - CASSLDGTSGYTGELFF TGCGCCAGCAGCTTGGATGGGACTAGCGGTTACACCGGGGAGCTGTTTTTT
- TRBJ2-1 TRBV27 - CASSFGSSYNEQFF TGTGCCAGCAGTTTTGGGAGCTCCTACAATGAGCAGTTCTTC
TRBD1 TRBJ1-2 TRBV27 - CASSPGTGVFYGYTF TGTGCCAGCAGCCCCGGGACAGGGGTATTCTATGGCTACACCTTC
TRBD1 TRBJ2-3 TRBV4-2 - CASSQPDRFTDTQYF TGTGCCAGCAGCCAACCGGACAGGTTCACAGATACGCAGTATTTT
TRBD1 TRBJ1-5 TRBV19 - CASSIMRGTGGFNQPQHF TGTGCCAGTAGTATAATGAGGGGGACAGGGGGCTTCAATCAGCCCCAGCATTTT
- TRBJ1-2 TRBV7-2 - CASSFDLPLGGLTF TGTGCCAGCAGCTTCGATTTGCCCCTCGGTGGACTCACCTTC
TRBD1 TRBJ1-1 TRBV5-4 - CASSVGQGITEAFF TGTGCCAGCAGCGTAGGACAGGGGATAACTGAAGCTTTCTTT
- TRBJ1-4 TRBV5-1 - CASSLYGTTNEKLFF TGCGCCAGCAGCTTGTACGGGACAACTAATGAAAAACTGTTTTTT
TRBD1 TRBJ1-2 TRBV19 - CASSPGGSYGYTF TGTGCCAGTAGTCCAGGGGGAAGCTATGGCTACACCTTC
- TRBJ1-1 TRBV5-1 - CASSSGGDTEAFF TGCGCCAGCAGCTCGGGGGGGGACACTGAAGCTTTCTTT
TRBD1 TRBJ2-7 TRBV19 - CASSDILGGTYEQYF TGTGCCAGTAGTGACATACTAGGGGGCACCTACGAGCAGTACTTC
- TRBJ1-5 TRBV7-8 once CASTPRGNSNQPQHF TGTGCCAGCACCCCCCGCGGTAATAGCAATCAGCCCCAGCATTTT
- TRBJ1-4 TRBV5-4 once CASSTPHDLEKLFF TGTGCCAGCAGCACTCCCCACGATTTAGAAAAACTGTTTTTT
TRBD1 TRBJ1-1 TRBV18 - CASSPWTGDEAFF TGTGCCAGCTCACCTTGGACAGGGGATGAAGCTTTCTTT
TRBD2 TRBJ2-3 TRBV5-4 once CASSLTSGSLADTQYF TGTGCCAGCAGCTTGACTAGCGGGAGTTTGGCAGATACGCAGTATTTT
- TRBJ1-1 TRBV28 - CASRGRLAFF TGTGCCAGCCGTGGCAGGTTGGCTTTCTTT
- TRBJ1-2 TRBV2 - CASQTGYGYTF TGTGCCAGCCAGACAGGCTATGGCTACACCTTC
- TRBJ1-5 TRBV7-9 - CASSLEVSKPQHF TGTGCCAGCAGTCTAGAGGTTTCAAAGCCCCAGCATTTT
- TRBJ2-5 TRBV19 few CASSPHQETQYF TGTGCCAGTAGTCCCCATCAAGAGACCCAGTACTTC
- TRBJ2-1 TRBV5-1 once CASSWGTYNEQFF TGCGCCAGCAGCTGGGGGACTTACAATGAGCAGTTCTTC